Below, 30 T cell receptor beta chains from the same sample are listed, as sequenced in a study of radiotherapy plus CTLA-4 blockade in lung cancer. Sequencing was performed with immunoSEQ multiplex PCR; in TCRdb, only in-frame clones are kept and a portion is missing. In the table there are more than 90,000 clones, about 77% of which are singletons. Specimen: peripheral blood, collected from a patient treated with radiotherapy plus ipilimumab. Source of these receptors: a human donor with non-small cell lung cancer who had a partial response to radiotherapy plus ipilimumab.

The V and J genes are TRBV27 and TRBJ2-7; a possible D gene is TRBD1 (6 bases). V was trimmed by 2 bases and J by 5 bases, leaving 10 bases between them. The CDR3 has 13 residues. The germline gives CDR1 MNHEY, CDR2 SMNVEV (reference sequence). The CDR3 region is CASSLTGRHEQYV. DNA of the CDR3: TGTGCCAGCAGTTTAACAGGGCGCCACGAGCAGTACGTC.

V is TRBV9 and J is TRBJ2-2; 11 bases match TRBD2. The germline V gene has CDR1 SGDLS and CDR2 YYNGEE. J gave up 3 bases and V 5 bases, and 3 bases lay outside the gene matches. The CDR3 contains 15 residues. The chain's CDR3 is CASSTSGSYTGELFF. CDR3 DNA sequence: TGTGCCAGCAGTACTAGCGGGAGTTACACCGGGGAGCTGTTTTTT. Full variable domain (rest looked up from reference TRBV9 and TRBJ2-2): DSGVTQTPKHLITATGQRVTLRCSPRSGDLSVYWYQQSLDQGLQFLIQYYNGEERAKGNILERFSAQQFPDLHSELNLSSLELGDSALYFCASSTSGSYTGELFFGEGSRLTVL.

The chain links TRBV14 to TRBJ2-7, with TRBD2 as a possible D gene (5 bases). Trimming took 4 bases from V and 5 from J, leaving 18 bases between them. CDR1 is SGHDN, CDR2 FVKESK, per germline. This CDR3 region has 15 residues. The CDR3 reads CASSPITSKRDEQYF. DNA of the CDR3: TGTGCCAGCAGCCCCATTACTAGTAAGAGGGACGAGCAGTACTTC.

This clone came up a few times. This CDR3 is CASSEALPEVSPLHF. The CDR3 region has the DNA TGTGCCAGCAGTGAAGCGCTTCCTGAGGTTTCACCCCTCCACTTT. J is TRBJ1-6 and V is TRBV2; D is undetermined. This CDR3 is built from 15 residues. Germline V gives CDR1 SNHLY, CDR2 FYNNEI. The germline V and J ends were trimmed by 0 bases and 9 bases, with 12 bases remaining between them.

CDR3 in DNA: TGTGCCAGCAGTCGCGCCGGGACTAGGAGGAATGAGCAGTTCTTC. Its protein is CASSRAGTRRNEQFF. The chain carries TRBV28 and TRBJ2-1, with 8 bases fitting TRBD2. The junction had 10 bases not matched to a gene; V was cut back by 5 bases and J by 7 bases. Germline V lookup: CDR1 MDHEN, CDR2 SYDVKM. The CDR3 covers 15 residues.

The V call is TRBV28, the J call TRBJ2-5; 7 bases match TRBD1. V dropped 5 bases and J dropped 5; count of bases not matched to a gene: 8. The CDR3 loop spans 14 amino acids. CDR1 and CDR2 (germline): MDHEN, SYDVKM. The CDR3 sequence: CASSVGQILETQYF. CDR3 in DNA: TGTGCCAGCAGTGTGGGACAGATTTTGGAGACCCAGTACTTC.

The chain couples TRBV10-3 to TRBJ2-3; TRBD2 matches 10 bases. Germline V gene data show CDR1 as ENHRY and CDR2 as SYGVKD. V gave up 5 bases and J gave up 2 bases; unmatched junction bases: 7. The CDR3 totals 16 residues. The CDR3 is CAISILGTSVTDTQYF. DNA of the CDR3: TGTGCCATCAGTATTCTCGGGACTAGCGTCACAGATACGCAGTATTTT.

This chain links TRBV6-1 with TRBJ2-5, with 13 bases fitting TRBD2. Germline lookup yields CDR1 MNHNS and CDR2 SASEGT. The CDR3 is 21 residues long. Germline trimming cut 2 bases from V and 5 bases from J; bases unmatched to any gene: 20. Here the CDR3 reads CASSEFFGTSGRGHQRETQYF. The CDR3 DNA reads TGTGCCAGCAGTGAATTTTTTGGTACTAGCGGGAGGGGGCACCAACGGGAGACCCAGTACTTC.

The chain carries TRBV5-1 and TRBJ2-5; D is undetermined. Germline V CDR1 and CDR2: SGHRS, YFSETQ. V was shortened by 4 bases and J by 4 bases, with 14 bases between the two germline ends. This CDR3 has 14 amino acids. This CDR3 reads CASSPSGIGETQYF. CDR3 coding DNA: TGCGCCAGCAGCCCCAGTGGCATTGGAGAGACCCAGTACTTC. Complete variable domain (other parts from reference TRBV5-1 and TRBJ2-5): KAGVTQTPRYLIKTRGQQVTLSCSPISGHRSVSWYQQTPGQGLQFLFEYFSETQRNKGNFPGRFSGRQFSNSRSEMNVSTLELGDSALYLCASSPSGIGETQYFGPGTRLLVL.

This chain uses TRBV15 with TRBJ1-5; D ambiguous. Trimming cost V 3 bases and J 3 bases, with 9 bases left between them. This CDR3 has 14 amino acids. From germline, CDR1 is LNHNV and CDR2 YYDKDF (reference sequence). The CDR3 coding sequence is TGTGCCACCAGCAGTCAGATGAACAATCAGCCCCAGCATTTT. Its translation is CATSSQMNNQPQHF.

J is TRBJ1-2 and V is TRBV5-8, with D possibly matching TRBD1 (6 bases). Trimming removed 3 bases from V and 4 bases from J, with 13 bases in between. Germline V CDR1 and CDR2: SGHTS, YDEGEE. This CDR3 spans 14 amino acids. In DNA form, the CDR3 reads TGTGCCAGCAGCTCAGTGGGGGCAGGCTATGGCTACACCTTC. This codes for CASSSVGAGYGYTF. Supplemented by reference TRBV5-8 and TRBJ1-2, the full variable domain reads EAGVTQSPTHLIKTRGQQATLRCSPISGHTSVYWYQQALGLGLQFLLWYDEGEERNRGNFPPRFSGRQFPNYSSELNVNALELEDSALYLCASSSVGAGYGYTFGSGTRLTVV.

The J gene is TRBJ1-3, the V gene TRBV28; D call uncertain. Germline loops: CDR1 MDHEN, CDR2 SYDVKM. The V gene lost 6 bases and the J gene lost 0 bases, with 12 bases spanning the gap. This CDR3 is built from 15 residues. The CDR3 reads CASSPGLLSGNTIYF. In DNA, the CDR3 is TGTGCCAGCAGCCCTGGACTCCTCTCTGGAAACACCATATATTTT.

CDR3 sequence: CASSLRRAGGELFF. DNA for the CDR3: TGTGCCAGCAGCTTACGCAGGGCAGGCGGGGAGCTGTTTTTT. The chain uses TRBV11-2 and TRBJ2-2; possible D gene TRBD1, 5 bases. The CDR3 covers 14 residues. Trimming took off 2 bases at V and 7 bases at J, with 11 bases between the two ends. Germline-derived CDR1 and CDR2 are SGHAT and FQNNGV.

The chain links TRBV4-2 to TRBJ2-3, with no clear D. The CDR3 length is 16 residues. V lost 1 base to trimming and J lost 2 bases, with 13 bases between them. The germline V gene has CDR1 LGHNA and CDR2 YNFKEQ. CDR3 nucleotide sequence: TGTGCCAGCAGCCAAGGAGAGGCACGGTACACAGATACGCAGTATTTT. Its translation: CASSQGEARYTDTQYF.

The chain combines TRBV7-2 with TRBJ2-5, with a tentative D call TRBD1 (6 bases). The CDR3 extends over 15 amino acids. Germline CDR1 SGHTA, CDR2 FQGNSA. Trimming took 5 bases from V and 5 from J, leaving 18 bases between them. CDR3 DNA sequence: TGTGCCAGCAGCCCCGAAGGGGGACCGGTCGAGACCCAGTACTTC. Translated: CASSPEGGPVETQYF.

V and J are TRBV19 and TRBJ2-7; D may be TRBD2 (6 bases). The CDR3 spans 16 residues. V shed 2 bases and J shed 0 bases, with 14 bases lying between them. Germline CDR1 LNHDA, CDR2 SQIVND (reference sequence). In nucleotides, the CDR3 is TGTGCCAGTAGTATAATTGGCGGGGTGAGCTCCTACGAGCAGTACTTC. Translated, it gives CASSIIGGVSSYEQYF. The complete variable domain, with remaining parts taken from reference TRBV19 and TRBJ2-7, reads DGGITQSPKYLFRKEGQNVTLSCEQNLNHDAMYWYRQDPGQGLRLIYYSQIVNDFQKGDIAEGYSVSREKKESFPLTVTSAQKNPTAFYLCASSIIGGVSSYEQYFGPGTRLTVT.

The rearrangement links TRBV6-5 to TRBJ2-1; 7 nucleotides line up with TRBD2. The CDR3 loop spans 14 amino acids. J gave up 2 bases and V 10 bases, and 8 bases lay outside the gene matches. Germline CDR1 reads MNHEY; CDR2 reads SVGAGI. CDR3 loop: CAISREGTYNEQFF. The CDR3 coding sequence is TGTGCCATATCGAGGGAGGGAACCTACAATGAGCAGTTCTTC.

This clone was recorded only once. This sample also contains other DNA sequences that code for the same CDR3. The V gene is TRBV2, the J gene TRBJ2-3; 7 positions match TRBD2. CDR3 length equals 11 residues. Germline V gives CDR1 SNHLY, CDR2 FYNNEI. The J segment lost 14 bases and the V segment lost 6 bases, leaving 8 bases of the junction unmatched. This chain's CDR3 is CASRYSGVMYF. CDR3 DNA: TGTGCCAGCAGATACAGCGGGGTAATGTATTTT.

J is TRBJ1-1 and V is TRBV18; TRBD1 matches at 10 bases. This CDR3 contains 14 residues. Per the germline V gene, CDR1 is KGHSH and CDR2 is LQKENI. V lost 6 bases to trimming and J lost 4 bases; unmatched junction nucleotides: 5. The CDR3 DNA reads TGTGCCAGCTCTACAGGGACAGGGGTCACTGAAGCTTTCTTT. As protein: CASSTGTGVTEAFF.

The V gene is TRBV10-3, the J gene TRBJ1-2; TRBD1 agrees at 8 bases. V shed 11 bases, J shed 5 bases, and the junction held 28 bases outside the gene matches. Germline loops: CDR1 ENHRY, CDR2 SYGVKD. CDR3 length equals 19 residues. In DNA form, the CDR3 reads TGTGCCGCAATGGGACTACGCCCAGGGACAGGTATCGGGCTGTATGGCTACACCTTC. It yields the protein CAAMGLRPGTGIGLYGYTF.

The chain uses TRBV4-2 and TRBJ2-2; 8 positions agree with TRBD1. Losses at the gene ends were 3 bases for V and 6 bases for J; bases not matched to a gene: 3. Germline V lookup: CDR1 LGHNA, CDR2 YNFKEQ. The length of the CDR3 is 14 residues. CDR3 sequence: CASSQDRVAGELFF. In DNA, the CDR3 is TGTGCCAGCAGCCAGGACAGGGTCGCCGGGGAGCTGTTTTTT.

V is TRBV4-1 and J is TRBJ2-1; D perhaps matches TRBD1 (6 bases). The V and J ends lost 5 bases and 7 bases respectively, with 18 bases between them. The CDR3 totals 15 residues. Germline-derived CDR1 and CDR2 are MGHRA and YSYEKL. The CDR3 DNA is TGCGCCAGCAGCTCCGACCGGACAGCTGCAAATGAGCAGTTCTTC. Protein: CASSSDRTAANEQFF.

The J gene is TRBJ2-1, the V gene TRBV27, with 14 positions matching TRBD2. V dropped 5 bases and J dropped 8; count of bases not matched to a gene: 11. Germline assignment: CDR1 MNHEY and CDR2 SMNVEV (reference sequence). This CDR3 region has 17 residues. This chain's CDR3 is CASSRRLAGGPGDEQFF. As DNA, the CDR3 is TGTGCCAGCAGTCGCCGACTAGCGGGAGGGCCAGGCGATGAGCAGTTCTTC.

The chain recombines TRBV6-5 with TRBJ2-7; D unclear. CDR1 is MNHEY and CDR2 is SVGAGI in the germline V gene. The ends were cut back, 5 bases at V and 4 bases at J, with 6 bases in the middle. This CDR3 has 11 amino acids. Here the CDR3 DNA reads TGTGCCAGCAGTCACAATTACGAGCAGTACTTC. This sequence encodes CASSHNYEQYF.

The chain is built from TRBV6-1 and TRBJ2-7, with D perhaps TRBD2 (6 bases). CDR1 and CDR2 (germline): MNHNS, SASEGT. V was clipped by 7 bases and J by 7 bases, with 17 bases between them. CDR3 length equals 13 residues. The CDR3 DNA is TGTGCCAGCAAGGAGGGGACGGGGAGTGAGCAGTACTTC. This codes for CASKEGTGSEQYF.

The CDR3 sequence is CASSLLSGGDTEAFF. As DNA, the CDR3 is TGTGCCAGCAGTTTACTCTCAGGGGGCGACACTGAAGCTTTCTTT. This sequence joins TRBV6-6 and TRBJ1-1; 8 bases agree with TRBD1. This CDR3 spans 15 amino acids. V lost 4 bases and J lost 3; bases outside the gene matches: 7. CDR1 is MNHNY, CDR2 SVGAGI, per germline (reference sequence).

The J gene is TRBJ2-3, the V gene TRBV2; 9 bases map to TRBD2. The CDR3 covers 15 residues. Germline loops: CDR1 SNHLY, CDR2 FYNNEI. Trimming took 6 bases from V and 2 from J; bases not matched to a gene: 6. CDR3 region: CASRRLADITDTQYF. The CDR3 DNA is TGTGCCAGCAGACGACTAGCGGACATCACAGATACGCAGTATTTT.

The chain joins TRBV5-1 to TRBJ1-1, with TRBD1 identical over 8 bases. The CDR3 spans 17 residues. Germline V gives CDR1 SGHRS, CDR2 YFSETQ. V dropped 0 bases and J dropped 4; count of bases not matched to a gene: 11. DNA for the CDR3: TGCGCCAGCAGCTTGGGGCAGGGGGCGGCATTTCGCACTGAAGCTTTCTTT. The encoded protein is CASSLGQGAAFRTEAFF.

The CDR3 here is CASSPSGASEAFF. The CDR3 nucleotides read TGTGCCAGCTCACCGTCAGGGGCTTCTGAAGCTTTCTTT. The V and J genes are TRBV18 and TRBJ1-1; a possible D gene is TRBD1 (6 bases). The V and J ends lost 3 bases and 6 bases respectively, with 11 bases between them. The CDR3 consists of 13 residues. Germline CDR1 and CDR2: KGHSH and LQKENI.

This clone was observed once. The chain has TRBV19 and TRBJ2-5, with 10 bases matching TRBD2. The CDR3 has 15 amino acids. Trimming cost V 4 bases and J 2 bases; bases outside gene matches: 4. Germline V gene sequence: CDR1 LNHDA, CDR2 SQIVND (reference sequence). CDR3 sequence reads: CASSTWTSGQETQYF. The CDR3 DNA reads as TGTGCCAGTAGTACCTGGACTAGCGGACAAGAGACCCAGTACTTC.